Reported below is one T cell receptor beta chain. The protocol was immunoSEQ multiplex PCR, while the TCRdb copy is restricted to in-frame clones and leaves out a portion. Here the sample spans about 160,000 clones, more than 85% being singletons. V was pared by 3 bases and J by 6 bases, with 15 bases between. Germline assignment: CDR1 GTSNPN and CDR2 SVGIG (reference sequence). This CDR3 region has 14 residues. These data originate in a study of T cell responses to AZD1222 COVID-19 vaccine. The material was peripheral blood, obtained 28 days after the second AZD1222 dose. V usage is TRBV30 and J usage is TRBJ1-5; TRBD1 is a possible D gene (6 bases). The sequence was collected from an adult who received the AZD1222 COVID-19 vaccine. CDR3 coding DNA: TGTGCCTGGAGCGCTGACAGGTTAAGTCAGCCCCAGCATTTT. Translation: CAWSADRLSQPQHF.